Listed below are T cell receptor beta chains from one sample, sequenced in a study of T cells expressing NK-cell markers. TCRdb re-called the 5' RACE reads and shows each CDR3 protein once, DNA omitted. This table lists about 140,000 distinct CDR3 sequences. The sequenced material came from blood T cells: a sorted CD56 or NKG2C T cell subset, CD4+ or CD8+ T cells, or bulk PBMC T cells (not recorded which). The receptors come from a man aged 18 to 29 in good health. CDR3s include the opening cysteine and the closing phenylalanine or tryptophan. Fields, in order: J gene, V gene, CDR3 protein.

>TRBJ2-7|TRBV29-1
CSGGGGPMSYEQYF
>TRBJ2-2|TRBV14
CASSWLGQYTGELFF
>TRBJ2-3|TRBV4-1
CASSQEGAALADTQYF
>TRBJ2-1|TRBV12-3/TRBV12-4
CASSLSRNEQFF
>TRBJ2-7|TRBV28
CASSARTAPYEQYF
>TRBJ2-1|TRBV15
CATSTPGQVWTSTVDEQFF
>TRBJ2-2|TRBV6-1
CASTSRAPNTGELFF
>TRBJ1-1|TRBV20-1
CSAGDHMNTEAFF
>TRBJ2-3|TRBV7-3
CASSLQEAVPDTQYF
>TRBJ1-6|TRBV19
CASSIGVSSPLHF
>TRBJ2-2|TRBV6-1
CAGDRGGNTGELFF
>TRBJ2-3|TRBV25-1
CASRRGAGDLNTQYF
>TRBJ2-6|TRBV7-9
CASSPILWESGANVLTF
>TRBJ2-1|TRBV7-8
CASSPPVREYNEQFF
>TRBJ1-1|TRBV4-1
CASSRPRNTEAFF
>TRBJ2-1|TRBV2
CASSGSNEQFF
>TRBJ2-1|TRBV5-1
CASSLAGGSSEQFF
>TRBJ2-5|TRBV7-2
CASSLSGFQETQYF
>TRBJ2-5|TRBV29-1
CSVDGTSGRASETQYF
>TRBJ2-7|TRBV7-6
CASSWDSDYEQYF